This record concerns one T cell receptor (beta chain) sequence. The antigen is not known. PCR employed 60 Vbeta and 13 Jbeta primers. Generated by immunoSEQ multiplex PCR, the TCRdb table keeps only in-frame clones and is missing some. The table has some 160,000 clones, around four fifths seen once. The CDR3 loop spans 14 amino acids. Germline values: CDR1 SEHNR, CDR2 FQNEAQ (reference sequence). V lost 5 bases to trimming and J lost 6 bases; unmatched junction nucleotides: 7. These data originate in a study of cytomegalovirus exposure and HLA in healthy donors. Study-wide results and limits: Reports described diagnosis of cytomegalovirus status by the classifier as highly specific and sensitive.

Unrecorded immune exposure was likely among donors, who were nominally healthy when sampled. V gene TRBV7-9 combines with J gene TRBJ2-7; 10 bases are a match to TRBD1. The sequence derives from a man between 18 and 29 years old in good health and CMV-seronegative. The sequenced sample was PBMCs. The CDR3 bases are TGTGCCAGCAGCAGATCGGGACAGGGGATCGAGCAGTACTTC. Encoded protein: CASSRSGQGIEQYF.